The rows below give T cell receptor beta chains drawn from one sample of a study of T cell responses to AZD1222 COVID-19 vaccine. Measured with immunoSEQ multiplex PCR; TCRdb has only the in-frame clones, and not every one. The table includes some 140,000 clones, more than 90% detected once. This material consisted of peripheral blood, taken on day 0 of AZD1222 vaccination. Receptors originate from an adult in good health. CDR3s include the opening cysteine and the closing phenylalanine or tryptophan. The D gene is left open where the match is weak. Not every row has a clone size; where given, it reads once, few, many or a size class.

CDR3nt: TGTGCCAGCAGCCCGATCACACGGAGCAGCTCTGGAAACACCATATATTTT
CDR3aa: CASSPITRSSSGNTIYF
d_gene: -
j_gene: TRBJ1-3
len: 17
abundance: -
v_gene: TRBV9

CDR3nt: TGCGCCAGCAGCCAAGCGGGCGGCAATCAGCCCCAGCATTTT
CDR3aa: CASSQAGGNQPQHF
d_gene: -
j_gene: TRBJ1-5
len: 14
abundance: -
v_gene: TRBV4-1

CDR3nt: TGTGCCAGCAGTTACTCGTTTGGAGGGGGTGGCTACACCTTC
CDR3aa: CASSYSFGGGGYTF
d_gene: -
j_gene: TRBJ1-2
len: 14
abundance: -
v_gene: TRBV6-5

CDR3nt: TGTGCCAGCAGTGCCAATTCACCCCTCCACTTT
CDR3aa: CASSANSPLHF
d_gene: -
j_gene: TRBJ1-6
len: 11
abundance: few
v_gene: TRBV2

CDR3nt: TGTGCCAGCAGCCGAGGGGGGCTGTCAGATACGCAGTATTTT
CDR3aa: CASSRGGLSDTQYF
d_gene: -
j_gene: TRBJ2-3
len: 14
abundance: -
v_gene: TRBV7-9

CDR3nt: TGTGCCACCAGTGGGGGGGCAGGGGACACCTTGGGCTATGGCTACACCTTC
CDR3aa: CATSGGAGDTLGYGYTF
d_gene: -
j_gene: TRBJ1-2
len: 17
abundance: -
v_gene: TRBV24-1

CDR3nt: TGTGCCAGCAGTTTTGGGACAGGGACTAACTATGGCTACACCTTC
CDR3aa: CASSFGTGTNYGYTF
d_gene: TRBD1
j_gene: TRBJ1-2
len: 15
abundance: -
v_gene: TRBV11-2

CDR3nt: TGTGCCAGCAGCCCACAGGGAGGGGGCTCTTACGAGCAGTACTTC
CDR3aa: CASSPQGGGSYEQYF
d_gene: -
j_gene: TRBJ2-7
len: 15
abundance: -
v_gene: TRBV3-1/TRBV3-2

CDR3nt: TGTGCCAGCAGCCCCGGGGGGTTCACTGAAGCTTTCTTT
CDR3aa: CASSPGGFTEAFF
d_gene: -
j_gene: TRBJ1-1
len: 13
abundance: -
v_gene: TRBV7-6

CDR3nt: TGTGCCAGCAGCCCGATCTCAGTTAGGGAGACCCAGTACTTC
CDR3aa: CASSPISVRETQYF
d_gene: -
j_gene: TRBJ2-5
len: 14
abundance: once
v_gene: TRBV7-2

CDR3nt: TGTGCCAGTAGTATAGGAAGTGAGCAGTTCTTC
CDR3aa: CASSIGSEQFF
d_gene: -
j_gene: TRBJ2-1
len: 11
abundance: -
v_gene: TRBV19

CDR3nt: TGCGCCAGCAGTTCAGGGCGGCCTAATGAAAAACTGTTTTTT
CDR3aa: CASSSGRPNEKLFF
d_gene: -
j_gene: TRBJ1-4
len: 14
abundance: -
v_gene: TRBV10-1

CDR3nt: TGTGCCAGCCGACGGGGGAGCTATGGCTACACCTTC
CDR3aa: CASRRGSYGYTF
d_gene: -
j_gene: TRBJ1-2
len: 12
abundance: -
v_gene: TRBV27

CDR3nt: TGTGCCAGCAGTTTGGAAGGGGGCATTGAAGCTTTCTTT
CDR3aa: CASSLEGGIEAFF
d_gene: TRBD1
j_gene: TRBJ1-1
len: 13
abundance: -
v_gene: TRBV28

CDR3nt: TGCGCCAGCAGCCCCGCGCGGGGTTCCTACGAGCAGTACTTC
CDR3aa: CASSPARGSYEQYF
d_gene: -
j_gene: TRBJ2-7
len: 14
abundance: few
v_gene: TRBV4-3

CDR3nt: TGTGCCAGCAGGGCCGGGGCCCTGGAAGCTTTCTTT
CDR3aa: CASRAGALEAFF
d_gene: -
j_gene: TRBJ1-1
len: 12
abundance: -
v_gene: TRBV28

CDR3nt: TGTGCCAGCAGCTTCGGACAGGGTGGGGCCCCCAACAATCAGCCCCAGCATTTT
CDR3aa: CASSFGQGGAPNNQPQHF
d_gene: TRBD1
j_gene: TRBJ1-5
len: 18
abundance: -
v_gene: TRBV5-4

CDR3nt: TGTGCCAGCAGCTGGGGGGGGGCGTCTGGAAACACCATATATTTT
CDR3aa: CASSWGGASGNTIYF
d_gene: -
j_gene: TRBJ1-3
len: 15
abundance: -
v_gene: TRBV6-2/TRBV6-3

CDR3nt: TGTGCCAGCTCACCCCAAGAGACGGCATGGAACACCGGGGAGCTGTTTTTT
CDR3aa: CASSPQETAWNTGELFF
d_gene: -
j_gene: TRBJ2-2
len: 17
abundance: -
v_gene: TRBV18

CDR3nt: TGCGCCAGCAGCCAGGGCATCATCGGGGGCTATGGCTACACCTTC
CDR3aa: CASSQGIIGGYGYTF
d_gene: -
j_gene: TRBJ1-2
len: 15
abundance: -
v_gene: TRBV4-3

CDR3nt: TGTGCCAGCAGCGTAGGTCAGAAAAACTATGGCTACACCTTC
CDR3aa: CASSVGQKNYGYTF
d_gene: -
j_gene: TRBJ1-2
len: 14
abundance: -
v_gene: TRBV9

CDR3nt: TGTGCCAGCAGCAAAGAGGGGACAGGGGGTAACACTGAAGCTTTCTTT
CDR3aa: CASSKEGTGGNTEAFF
d_gene: -
j_gene: TRBJ1-1
len: 16
abundance: once
v_gene: TRBV21-1

CDR3nt: TGCGCCAGCAGCGGGAGCGGCTATGGCTACACCTTC
CDR3aa: CASSGSGYGYTF
d_gene: -
j_gene: TRBJ1-2
len: 12
abundance: -
v_gene: TRBV4-1